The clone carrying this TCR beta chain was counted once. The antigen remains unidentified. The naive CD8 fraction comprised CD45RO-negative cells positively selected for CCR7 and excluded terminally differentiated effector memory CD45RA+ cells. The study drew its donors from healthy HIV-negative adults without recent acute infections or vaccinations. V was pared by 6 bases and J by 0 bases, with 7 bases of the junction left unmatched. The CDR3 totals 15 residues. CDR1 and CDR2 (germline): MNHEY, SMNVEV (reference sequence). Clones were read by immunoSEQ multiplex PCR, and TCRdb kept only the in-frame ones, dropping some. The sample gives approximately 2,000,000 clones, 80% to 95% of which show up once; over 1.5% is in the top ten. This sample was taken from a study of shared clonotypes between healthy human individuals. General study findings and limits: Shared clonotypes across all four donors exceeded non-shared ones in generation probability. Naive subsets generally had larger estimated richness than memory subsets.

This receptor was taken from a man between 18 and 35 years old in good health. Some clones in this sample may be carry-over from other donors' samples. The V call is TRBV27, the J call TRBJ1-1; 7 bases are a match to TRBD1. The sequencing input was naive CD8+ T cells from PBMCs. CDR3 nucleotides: TGTGCCAGCAGGGGGACAGCCGATATGAACACTGAAGCTTTCTTT. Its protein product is CASRGTADMNTEAFF.